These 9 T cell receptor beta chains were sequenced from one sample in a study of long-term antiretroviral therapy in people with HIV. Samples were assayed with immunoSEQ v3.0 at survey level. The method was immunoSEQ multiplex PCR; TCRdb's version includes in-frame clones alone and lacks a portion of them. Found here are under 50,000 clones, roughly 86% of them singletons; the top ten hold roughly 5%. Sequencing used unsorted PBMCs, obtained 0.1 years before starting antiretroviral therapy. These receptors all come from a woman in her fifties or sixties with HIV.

CDR3 nucleotides: TGTGCCAGCAGCTTGAGGACAGGGGGTCAGAACTATGGCTACACCTTC. As protein: CASSLRTGGQNYGYTF. This chain joins TRBV5-5 and TRBJ1-2; 10 positions match TRBD1. Germline V gene data show CDR1 as SGHKS and CDR2 as YYEKEE (reference sequence). V shed 1 base and J 2 bases; nucleotides not matched to a gene: 5. This CDR3 is built from 16 residues.

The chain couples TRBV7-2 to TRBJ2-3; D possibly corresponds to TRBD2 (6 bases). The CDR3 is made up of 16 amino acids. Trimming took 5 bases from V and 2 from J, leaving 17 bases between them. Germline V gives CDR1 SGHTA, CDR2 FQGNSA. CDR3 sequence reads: CASSVIRRGSTDTQYF. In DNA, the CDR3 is TGTGCCAGCAGCGTTATTCGGCGGGGTTCCACAGATACGCAGTATTTT.

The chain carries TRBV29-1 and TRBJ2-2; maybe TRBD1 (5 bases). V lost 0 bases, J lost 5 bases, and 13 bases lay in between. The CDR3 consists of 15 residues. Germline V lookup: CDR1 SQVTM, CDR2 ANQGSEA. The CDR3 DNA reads TGCAGCGTTGAAGAAGCAGGGTTAAAGACCGGGGAGCTGTTTTTT. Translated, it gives CSVEEAGLKTGELFF.

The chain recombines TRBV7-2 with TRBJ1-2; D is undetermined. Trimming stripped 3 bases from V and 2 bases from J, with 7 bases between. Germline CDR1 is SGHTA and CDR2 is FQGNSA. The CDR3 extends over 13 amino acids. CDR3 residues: CASSFDGNYGYTF. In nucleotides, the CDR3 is TGTGCCAGCAGCTTTGACGGAAACTATGGCTACACCTTC.

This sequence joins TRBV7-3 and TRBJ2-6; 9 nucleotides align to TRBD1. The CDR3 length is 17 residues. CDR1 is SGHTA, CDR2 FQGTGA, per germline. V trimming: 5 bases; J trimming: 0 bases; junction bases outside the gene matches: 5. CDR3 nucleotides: TGTGCCAGCAGCATGGGACAGGGTCTCTCTGGGGCCAACGTCCTGACTTTC. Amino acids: CASSMGQGLSGANVLTF.

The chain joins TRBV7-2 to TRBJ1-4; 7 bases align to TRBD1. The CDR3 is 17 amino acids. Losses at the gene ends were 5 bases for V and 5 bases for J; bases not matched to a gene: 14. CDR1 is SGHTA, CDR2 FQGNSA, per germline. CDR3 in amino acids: CASSQMAKGARNEKLFF. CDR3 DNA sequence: TGTGCCAGCAGCCAGATGGCCAAGGGGGCCCGAAATGAAAAACTGTTTTTT.

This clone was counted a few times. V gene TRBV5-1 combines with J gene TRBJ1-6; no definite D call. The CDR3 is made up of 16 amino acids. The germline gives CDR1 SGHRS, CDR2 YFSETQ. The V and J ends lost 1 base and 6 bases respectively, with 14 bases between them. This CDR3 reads CASSLQSGGSNSPLHF. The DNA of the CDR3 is TGCGCCAGCAGCTTGCAATCGGGAGGCAGTAATTCACCCCTCCACTTT.

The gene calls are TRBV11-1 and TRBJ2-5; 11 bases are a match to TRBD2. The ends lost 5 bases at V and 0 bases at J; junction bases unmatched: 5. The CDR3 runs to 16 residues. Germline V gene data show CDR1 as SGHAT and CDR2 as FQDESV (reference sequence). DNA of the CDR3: TGTGCCAGCAGCCCGAGACTAGCGGGGTACCAAGAGACCCAGTACTTC. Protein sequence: CASSPRLAGYQETQYF.

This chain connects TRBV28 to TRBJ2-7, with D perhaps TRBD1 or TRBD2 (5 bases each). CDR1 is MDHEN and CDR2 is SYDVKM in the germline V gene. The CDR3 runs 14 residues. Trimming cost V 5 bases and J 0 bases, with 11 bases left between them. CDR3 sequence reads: CASSGGLSSYEQYF. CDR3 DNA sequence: TGTGCCAGCAGTGGGGGTCTCAGCTCCTACGAGCAGTACTTC.